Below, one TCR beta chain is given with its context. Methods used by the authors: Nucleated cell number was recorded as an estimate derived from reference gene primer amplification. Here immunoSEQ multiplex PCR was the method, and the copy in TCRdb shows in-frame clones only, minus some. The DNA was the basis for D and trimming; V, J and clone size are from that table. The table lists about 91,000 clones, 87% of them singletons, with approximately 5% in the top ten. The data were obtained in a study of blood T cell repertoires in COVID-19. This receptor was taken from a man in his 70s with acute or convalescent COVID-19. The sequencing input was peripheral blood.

The CDR3 sequence is CASSLGGQGANSPLHF. DNA for the CDR3: TGTGCCAGCAGCTTAGGGGGACAAGGCGCGAATTCACCCCTCCACTTT. V gene TRBV7-6 combines with J gene TRBJ1-6; D is possibly TRBD1 (6 bases). V lost 1 base and J 7 bases, leaving 14 bases between the germline ends. The CDR3 is 16 amino acids. The V gene's germline CDR1 is SGHVS and CDR2 FNYEAQ.